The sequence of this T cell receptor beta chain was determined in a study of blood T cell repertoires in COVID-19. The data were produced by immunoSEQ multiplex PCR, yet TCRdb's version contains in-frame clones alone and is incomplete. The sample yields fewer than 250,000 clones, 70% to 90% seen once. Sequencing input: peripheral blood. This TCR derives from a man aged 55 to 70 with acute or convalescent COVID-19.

DNA for the CDR3: TGTGCCAGCAGTATTCGGGGACACATATACGAGCAGTACTTC. Translated: CASSIRGHIYEQYF. This chain uses TRBV28 with TRBJ2-7, with D perhaps TRBD1 (6 bases). Germline CDR1 MDHEN, CDR2 SYDVKM. This CDR3 region has 14 residues. V was clipped by 5 bases and J by 4 bases, with 15 bases between them.